The present T cell receptor beta chain was sequenced within a study of CD8+ T cells in alopecia areata. Reverse transcribed after extraction, RNA yielded cDNA as the sequencing template. Repertoires were generated with immunoSEQ multiplex PCR, while TCRdb's copy carries only in-frame clones and drops some. The repertoire holds 95,000 to 120,000 clones, with around 55% as singletons. The ends were cut back, 1 base at V and 3 bases at J, with 19 bases in the middle. CDR3 length: 17 amino acids. Germline CDR1 reads SGHAT; CDR2 reads FQNNGV. As concerns this clone: The antigen is not known.

General study points: Alopecia totalis/universalis scalp especially showed more expanded CD8+ clones than normal scalp.

PBMC-derived CD4+ and CD8+ T cells were sorted. The TCR comes from a human donor in good health. The sequencing sample was made of CD8+ T cells sorted from blood. The genes are TRBV11-2 and TRBJ2-7; D possibly corresponds to TRBD2 (5 bases). The DNA for the CDR3 is TGTGCCAGCAGCTTAGCCCCGTGGAGAGGACGGGACTACGAGCAGTACTTC. It yields the protein CASSLAPWRGRDYEQYF.